Following are 5 T cell receptor beta chains from one sample sequenced in a study of T cells in Graves' hyperthyroidism and ophthalmopathy. RNA transcripts yielded amplified TCR beta CDR3 regions. The HTBI set primed first-round TCR CDR3 RT-PCR. TCRdb reprocessed the multiplex PCR reads via MiXCR and lists one record per CDR3 protein. Among hundreds of thousands of distinct CDR3 sequences listed, over 12% were seen once. The specimen sequenced was blood. These receptors were taken from a man aged 18 to 30 with Graves' ophthalmopathy.

This clonotype was counted ten times or more. The V gene is TRBV6-5, the J gene TRBJ2-7; D perhaps matches TRBD2 (5 bases). Germline CDR1 MNHEY, CDR2 SVGAGI. The CDR3 consists of 16 residues. Trimming cost V 0 bases and J 6 bases, with 18 bases left between them. The CDR3 protein is CASSYSGLSPFAEQYF. CDR3 coding DNA: TGTGCCAGCAGTTACTCTGGACTCTCGCCCTTTGCCGAGCAGTACTTC.

The table lists this clonotype with a few counts. The DNA for the CDR3 is TGCAGTGCAAGCCAAAACATTCAGTACTTC. It specifies CSASQNIQYF. The chain uses TRBV20-1 and TRBJ2-4; D is unresolved. This CDR3 contains 10 residues. Germline loops: CDR1 DFQATT, CDR2 SNEGSKA (reference sequence). Trimming took 6 bases from V and 5 from J, leaving 5 bases between them.

This clonotype was counted only a few times. This may arise from a read error, as a much more abundant clone is one base away. This chain connects TRBV5-4 to TRBJ2-3; 10 bases fit TRBD2. CDR3 length: 16 residues. Looked up from germline, CDR1 is SGHNT and CDR2 is YYREEE (reference sequence). V trimming: 3 bases; J trimming: 2 bases; junction bases outside the gene matches: 6. This chain's CDR3 is CASSSALAGPTDTQYF. CDR3 bases: TGTGCCAGCAGCTCCGCACTAGCGGGACCCACAGATACGCAGTATTTT. Variable domain in full (rest from reference TRBV5-4 and TRBJ2-3): ETGVTQSPTHLIKTRGQQVTLRCSSQSGHNTVSWYQQALGQGPQFIFQYYREEENGRGNFPPRFSGLQFPNYSSELNVNALELDDSALYLCASSSALAGPTDTQYFGPGTRLTVL.

In this sample, this clonotype turned up many times. The rearrangement uses TRBV5-1 and TRBJ1-1; D perhaps matches TRBD1 (5 bases). CDR1 is SGHRS, CDR2 YFSETQ, per germline. CDR3 length: 14 amino acids. Trimming left V 2 bases short and J 10 bases short, with 18 bases between. The CDR3 coding sequence is TGCGCCAGCAGCTTTGAGGTCGGGGGTTCACGAGCTTTCTTT. It translates to CASSFEVGGSRAFF.

This clonotype was counted between two and nine times. This rearrangement joins TRBV5-8 to TRBJ2-7; tentative D call: TRBD2 (5 bases). The CDR3 runs 13 residues. CDR1 is SGHTS and CDR2 is YDEGEE in the germline V gene. With 5 bases removed from V and 4 bases from J, the gap between germline ends came to 13 bases. The CDR3, as DNA: TGTGCCAGCAGTCTGGGAGAGGGATACGAGCAGTACTTC. Translation gives CASSLGEGYEQYF. Supplemented by reference TRBV5-8 and TRBJ2-7, the full variable domain reads EAGVTQSPTHLIKTRGQQATLRCSPISGHTSVYWYQQALGLGLQFLLWYDEGEERNRGNFPPRFSGRQFPNYSSELNVNALELEDSALYLCASSLGEGYEQYFGPGTRLTVT.